These T cell receptor beta chains were read from a single sample in a study of T cells in Graves' hyperthyroidism and ophthalmopathy. TCRdb reprocessed the multiplex PCR reads with MiXCR, giving one entry per CDR3 protein. The sample includes some 720,000 distinct CDR3 sequences, roughly 15% of them seen just once. The specimen sequenced was blood. The receptor set was obtained from a man aged 18 to 29 with Graves' hyperthyroidism. CDR3s include the opening cysteine and the closing phenylalanine or tryptophan. D genes are given only for firm matches. Expanded clones get a size class; other rows say once, few or many, or leave the size out.

V gene,J gene,D gene,clone size,CDR3 DNA,CDR3 protein
TRBV5-4,TRBJ2-1,TRBD1,many,TGTGCCAGCAGCTGGACCCTAGAGCGGACAGGGGGCAATGAGCAGTTCTTC,CASSWTLERTGGNEQFF
TRBV3-1,TRBJ1-1,NA,many,TGTGCCAGCAGCGCTGACGGCACTGAAGCTTTCTTT,CASSADGTEAFF
TRBV7-2,TRBJ1-2,TRBD1,NA,TGTGCCAGCAGCTTAGGGGCCGGGACAGTGCGACTTAATGGCTACACCTTC,CASSLGAGTVRLNGYTF
TRBV15,TRBJ1-4,NA,many,TGTGCCACCAGCAGAGATTGGGGAGGTGAAAAACTGTTTTTT,CATSRDWGGEKLFF
TRBV29-1,TRBJ1-1,NA,NA,TGCAGCGTTGGAGAAGGGAACACTGAAGCTTTCTTT,CSVGEGNTEAFF
TRBV20-1,TRBJ2-7,NA,few,TGCAGTGCTAGTGAGGGGGGACTTCCCTCCTACGAGCAGTACTTC,CSASEGGLPSYEQYF
TRBV3-1,TRBJ1-1,TRBD1,many,TGTGCCAGCAACCGGGACAGGGGAAGGACTGAAGCTTTCTTT,CASNRDRGRTEAFF
TRBV11-1,TRBJ2-1,NA,many,TGTGCCAGCAGCCCGCGACAAGGCATCTACAATGAGCAGTTCTTC,CASSPRQGIYNEQFF
TRBV2,TRBJ1-1,NA,many,TGTGCCAGCAGGGGGGAGGGCGGGAACACTGAAGCTTTCTTT,CASRGEGGNTEAFF
TRBV10-3,TRBJ2-7,TRBD1,few,TGTGCCATCAGGGAGGCGACAGGGGGATCCTACGAGCAGTACTTC,CAIREATGGSYEQYF
TRBV29-1,TRBJ2-2,NA,many,TGCAGCGTTGAATGGGGGAATGCCGGGGAGCTGTTTTTT,CSVEWGNAGELFF
TRBV6-1,TRBJ2-5,TRBD2,few,TGTGCCAGCAGTCCTTTTCGGGGGGTGGAGACCCAGTACTTC,CASSPFRGVETQYF
TRBV18,TRBJ2-1,TRBD1,many,TGTGCCAGCTCACCACCGTGGACAGGCCAGTATGAGCAGTTCTTC,CASSPPWTGQYEQFF
TRBV28,TRBJ1-1,NA,NA,TGTGCCAGCAGTCCCGCGGGGGCGTACACTGAAGCTTTCTTT,CASSPAGAYTEAFF
TRBV15,TRBJ1-2,TRBD1,NA,TGTGCCACTACCCGGGACAGGGGGCCCTATGGCTACACCTTC,CATTRDRGPYGYTF
TRBV30,TRBJ2-1,NA,few,TGTGCCTGGAGTCGGGTGCCCGCCCCATACAATGAGCAGTTCTTC,CAWSRVPAPYNEQFF
TRBV7-9,TRBJ1-1,NA,NA,TGTGCCAGCAGAACAACAGGTGAAGCTTTCTTT,CASRTTGEAFF
TRBV29-1,TRBJ1-1,NA,few,TGCAGCGTTGAAACACAGGGGAACACTGAAGCTTTCTTT,CSVETQGNTEAFF
TRBV18,TRBJ2-1,TRBD2,many,TGTGCCAGCTCACCAAGGACTAGCGATGAGCAGTTCTTC,CASSPRTSDEQFF
TRBV30,TRBJ1-5,NA,few,TGTGCCTGGAGTGTAGGGGGACTTAATCAGCCCCAGCATTTT,CAWSVGGLNQPQHF
TRBV2,TRBJ2-1,NA,NA,TGTGCCAGCCTTAAAGAGGGGCGAACTCTCGATGAGCAGTTCTTC,CASLKEGRTLDEQFF
TRBV18,TRBJ1-1,NA,few,TGTGCCAGCTCACCTTCGGTGGCGGCTGAAGCTTTCTTT,CASSPSVAAEAFF
TRBV7-2,TRBJ2-1,TRBD2,many,TGTGCCAGCAGCCATTGGACTAGCGGGAGACATGAGCAGTTCTTC,CASSHWTSGRHEQFF
TRBV7-9,TRBJ2-2,NA,NA,TGTGCCAGCAGCCTACCGGTGGACAGACCCATTTCGAACACCGGGGAGCTGTTTTTT,CASSLPVDRPISNTGELFF
TRBV4-3,TRBJ2-7,NA,NA,TGCGCCAGCAGCCAAGATCAGGGGGGGTACTACGAGCAGTACTTC,CASSQDQGGYYEQYF
TRBV3-1,TRBJ2-5,NA,many,TGTGCCAGCAGCCAAGAGTACAGCGAACAAGAGACCCAGTACTTC,CASSQEYSEQETQYF
TRBV7-3,TRBJ2-1,TRBD2,many,TGTGCCAGCAGCGTACCGGGACTAGCGGGAGGGCCGGATGAGCAGTTCTTC,CASSVPGLAGGPDEQFF
TRBV20-1,TRBJ1-2,NA,NA,TGCAGTGCTAGAGATCGGGGGGGGGAGGGCTACACCTTC,CSARDRGGEGYTF
TRBV7-2,TRBJ2-7,NA,many,TGTGCCAGCAGCTTAGACAGGGACCCTTCCTACGAGCAGTACTTC,CASSLDRDPSYEQYF
TRBV20-1,TRBJ2-7,NA,many,TGCAGTGCTAGAAGGCCATGGGACACATCTTTCTCCTACGAGCAGTACTTC,CSARRPWDTSFSYEQYF
TRBV20-1,TRBJ2-1,TRBD2,few,TGCAGTGCTACCCTCCCGGCGGGAGAGGAGGCTGAGCAGTTCTTC,CSATLPAGEEAEQFF
TRBV5-4,TRBJ1-2,TRBD1,NA,TGTGCCAGCAGCTTGGCCGTCGGACAGGGAGCTAGCTATGGCTACACCTTC,CASSLAVGQGASYGYTF
TRBV6-2/TRBV6-3,TRBJ2-7,NA,NA,TGTGCCAGCAGTGCTCGCCCAGACTCCTACGAGCAGTACTTC,CASSARPDSYEQYF
TRBV11-2,TRBJ2-5,NA,few,TGTGCCAGCAGCTTAGGGGACAACCAAGAGACCCAGTACTTC,CASSLGDNQETQYF
TRBV27,TRBJ1-6,NA,NA,TGTGCCAGCAGTTTTTGGGAATATAATTCACCCCTCCACTTT,CASSFWEYNSPLHF
TRBV7-3,TRBJ2-1,TRBD2,few,TGTGCCAGCAGCCCCCTAGCGGGGGCCGACAATGAGCAGTTCTTC,CASSPLAGADNEQFF
TRBV7-2,TRBJ2-7,NA,many,TGTGCCAGCAGCCGTTCAAGGGGAGACGAGCAGTACTTC,CASSRSRGDEQYF
TRBV10-3,TRBJ1-2,TRBD1,few,TGTGCCATCACCCCCGGACAGGGGGCGATAGAGGATGGCTACACCTTC,CAITPGQGAIEDGYTF
TRBV28,TRBJ2-3,NA,NA,TGTGCCAGCAGTTTGAACAGGATTACAGATACGCAGTATTTT,CASSLNRITDTQYF
TRBV9,TRBJ2-1,TRBD2,many,TGTGCCAGCAGCGCCCCCCGGGGGGCTGGCGGGAGGGCCGTCAATGAGCAGTTCTTC,CASSAPRGAGGRAVNEQFF
TRBV6-2/TRBV6-3,TRBJ2-4,TRBD1,NA,TGTGCCAGCAGCTTAAGGACAGGGGCAAAAAACATTCAGTACTTC,CASSLRTGAKNIQYF
TRBV7-2,TRBJ2-5,TRBD1,NA,TGTGCCAGCAGCTCGTATGGACAGGGAAAAGAGACCCAGTACTTC,CASSSYGQGKETQYF
TRBV20-1,TRBJ2-1,TRBD2,few,TGCAGTGCTAGTCGGTCGGCGGGAGGGTTATACAATGAGCAGTTCTTC,CSASRSAGGLYNEQFF
TRBV24-1,TRBJ2-3,NA,many,TGTGCCACCAGTGCAATGTCCGCCACAGATACGCAGTATTTT,CATSAMSATDTQYF
TRBV19,TRBJ2-1,TRBD2,NA,TGTGCCAGTAGAGAAATTTTAGCGGGAGGGAACAATGAGCAGTTCTTC,CASREILAGGNNEQFF
TRBV29-1,TRBJ2-1,NA,few,TGCAGCGTTATGGGCGGGTGGGAAACCTACAATGAGCAGTTCTTC,CSVMGGWETYNEQFF
TRBV4-1,TRBJ1-1,TRBD1,many,TGCGCCAGCAGCCAGGGACAGGGCGGCACTGAAGCTTTCTTT,CASSQGQGGTEAFF
TRBV28,TRBJ2-7,TRBD1,many,TGTGCCAGCACCTCTGGACAGGGTCACCACGAGCAGTACTTC,CASTSGQGHHEQYF
TRBV4-2,TRBJ1-1,TRBD1,NA,TGTGCCAGCAGCCAAGTCGGCAGGGGGAGATTTGACACTGAAGCTTTCTTT,CASSQVGRGRFDTEAFF
TRBV20-1,TRBJ2-1,TRBD2,many,TGCAGTGGGACTAGCGGCAATGAGCAGTTCTTC,CSGTSGNEQFF
TRBV2,TRBJ2-3,TRBD2,many,TGTGCCAGCAGCTCTTCTAGCGGGAGGGCAGATACGCAGTATTTT,CASSSSSGRADTQYF
TRBV6-2/TRBV6-3,TRBJ2-7,NA,NA,TGTGCCAGCAGTTACTCGAGAGGGGACTCGGACAGGCGCTCCTACGAGCAGTACTTC,CASSYSRGDSDRRSYEQYF
TRBV4-1,TRBJ1-5,NA,many,TGCGCCAGCAGCCAGACCGATACAGGGTTCGGCAATCAGCCCCAGCATTTT,CASSQTDTGFGNQPQHF
TRBV7-9,TRBJ2-2,TRBD2,few,TGTGCCAGCAGCCCACGGACTAGCGGGGTTAACACCGGGGAGCTGTTTTTT,CASSPRTSGVNTGELFF
TRBV12-5,TRBJ2-1,TRBD1,few,TGTGCTAGTGGTTGGAAGGGGACAGTCAATGAGCAGTTCTTC,CASGWKGTVNEQFF
TRBV2,TRBJ2-3,NA,many,TGTGCCAGCAGGCCGAGCGGCCGCACAGATACGCAGTATTTT,CASRPSGRTDTQYF
TRBV29-1,TRBJ2-1,NA,NA,TGCAGCGTTGGGGGCGGGTCGACCTACAATGAGCAGTTCTTC,CSVGGGSTYNEQFF